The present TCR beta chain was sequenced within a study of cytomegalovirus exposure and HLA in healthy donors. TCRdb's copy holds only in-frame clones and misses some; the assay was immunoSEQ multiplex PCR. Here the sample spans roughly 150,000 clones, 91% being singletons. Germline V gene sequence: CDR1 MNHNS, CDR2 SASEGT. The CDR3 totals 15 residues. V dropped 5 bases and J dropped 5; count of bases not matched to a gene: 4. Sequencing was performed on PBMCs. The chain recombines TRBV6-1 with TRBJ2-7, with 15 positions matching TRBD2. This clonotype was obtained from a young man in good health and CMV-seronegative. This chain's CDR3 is CASSSGLAGGHEQYF. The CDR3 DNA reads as TGTGCCAGCAGTTCCGGACTAGCGGGGGGGCACGAGCAGTACTTC.